The 9 T cell receptor beta chains presented below share a single source sample, sequenced in a study of cytomegalovirus exposure and HLA in healthy donors. PCR primers comprised 60 Vbeta and 13 Jbeta primers. The table came from immunoSEQ multiplex PCR; TCRdb's copy has only in-frame clones and leaves some out. This table has approximately 140,000 clones, roughly three quarters appearing once. Material: PBMCs. All receptors derive from a male donor in good health and CMV-seronegative.

The J gene is TRBJ1-1, the V gene TRBV28; 7 positions agree with TRBD1. CDR1 is MDHEN and CDR2 is SYDVKM in the germline V gene. The trim removed 2 bases at V and 6 bases at J, leaving 3 bases unmatched. There are 13 residues in the CDR3. The CDR3 nucleotides read TGTGCCAGCAGTTTAGTAGGGGGCCCTGAAGCTTTCTTT. Its translation is CASSLVGGPEAFF.

This chain links TRBV11-1 with TRBJ2-3; the D is unclear. CDR3 size: 14 residues. Trimming left V 1 base short and J 2 bases short, with 7 bases between. Germline V lookup: CDR1 SGHAT, CDR2 FQDESV (reference sequence). CDR3 in amino acids: CASSLVPSTDTQYF. The CDR3 DNA is TGTGCCAGCAGCTTAGTTCCTTCCACAGATACGCAGTATTTT.

V is TRBV7-2 and J is TRBJ2-7; possible D gene TRBD1, 8 bases. Trimming pared 5 bases from V and 9 bases from J, leaving 26 bases between. The germline V gene has CDR1 SGHTA and CDR2 FQGNSA. The CDR3 contains 16 residues. This chain's CDR3 is CASSSGTGSSLRVQYF. The CDR3 nucleotides read TGTGCCAGCAGCAGCGGGACAGGATCTTCCCTACGAGTGCAGTACTTC.

The genes are TRBV6-5 and TRBJ2-3; 7 bases agree with TRBD1. Germline-derived CDR1 and CDR2 are MNHEY and SVGAGI. V was pared by 5 bases and J by 2 bases, with 4 bases of the junction left unmatched. The CDR3 runs to 14 residues. The CDR3 protein is CASSRGGSTDTQYF. For the CDR3, the DNA is TGTGCCAGCAGTCGAGGGGGCTCCACAGATACGCAGTATTTT.

The chain has TRBV29-1 and TRBJ2-3, with TRBD2 identical over 8 bases. The V gene's germline CDR1 is SQVTM and CDR2 ANQGSEA. This CDR3 contains 16 residues. Unmatched junction bases numbered 13, after V lost 6 bases and J lost 2 bases. The CDR3 spells CSVRGVGGTSTDTQYF. CDR3 DNA sequence: TGCAGCGTGCGGGGGGTAGGGGGGACTTCCACAGATACGCAGTATTTT.

The CDR3 region is CASHGGGFGETQYF. Here the CDR3 DNA reads TGCGCCAGTCACGGGGGGGGATTCGGGGAGACCCAGTACTTC. The chain couples TRBV5-1 to TRBJ2-5; 8 bases are a match to TRBD2. V dropped 8 bases and J dropped 5; count of bases not matched to a gene: 11. Germline V CDR1 and CDR2: SGHRS, YFSETQ. The CDR3 consists of 14 residues.

This chain connects TRBV19 to TRBJ1-2; 7 bases map to TRBD1. This CDR3 is built from 15 residues. The germline gives CDR1 LNHDA, CDR2 SQIVND (reference sequence). Unmatched junction bases numbered 6, after V lost 5 bases and J lost 0 bases. Here the CDR3 reads CASSYGTASNYGYTF. The CDR3 DNA is TGTGCCAGTAGTTATGGGACAGCCTCTAACTATGGCTACACCTTC.

V usage is TRBV6-1 and J usage is TRBJ1-4; no reliable D call. Per germline, CDR1 MNHNS and CDR2 SASEGT. V was trimmed by 6 bases and J by 8 bases, leaving 7 bases between them. This CDR3 has 11 amino acids. The CDR3 DNA follows: TGTGCCAGCAGGGAGCCCGAAAAACTGTTTTTT. Translated: CASREPEKLFF.

The genes are TRBV7-2 and TRBJ2-3, with D perhaps matching TRBD1 (5 bases). V was cut by 1 base and J by 2 bases, with 10 bases left in between. The CDR3 covers 15 residues. Germline loops: CDR1 SGHTA, CDR2 FQGNSA. CDR3 nucleotide sequence: TGTGCCAGCAGCTTAGGACAGAGGATCACAGATACGCAGTATTTT. Translated: CASSLGQRITDTQYF.